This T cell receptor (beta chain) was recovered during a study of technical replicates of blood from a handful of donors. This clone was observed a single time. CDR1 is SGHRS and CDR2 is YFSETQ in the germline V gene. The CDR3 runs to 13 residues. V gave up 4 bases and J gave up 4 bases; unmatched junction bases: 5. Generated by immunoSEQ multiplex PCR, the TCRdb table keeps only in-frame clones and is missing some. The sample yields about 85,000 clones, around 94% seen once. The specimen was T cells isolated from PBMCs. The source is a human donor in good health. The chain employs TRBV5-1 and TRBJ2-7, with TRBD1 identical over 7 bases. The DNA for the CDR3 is TGCGCCAGCAGCCCGGGACAGAGATACGAGCAGTACTTC. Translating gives CASSPGQRYEQYF.